This TCR beta chain was identified in a study of blood T cells in healthy people across ages. Points from the study as a whole: Long-lived donors exceeded aged donors in naive CD4+ cells and diversity. Strongly correlated with naive T cell percentage was TCR beta diversity.

A J-beta primer mix and a sample-barcoded 5' primer were used in a second PCR of roughly 6 to 12 cycles. TCRdb processed the 5' RACE reads anew with MiXCR; each CDR3 protein has one entry. The sample carries hundreds of thousands of distinct CDR3 sequences, roughly 30% recorded once. The V end lost 8 bases, the J end lost 5 bases, and 15 bases lay between the germline ends. The CDR3 is made up of 13 amino acids. Germline lookup yields CDR1 SQVTM and CDR2 ANQGSEA. This clonotype was detected only a few times. The antigen remains undetermined. Each donor was a healthy Caucasian individual from Russia, aged roughly 6 to 90. Every sample yielded at least 6.5 million isolated PBMCs.

This sequence was found in a woman of 80 years or more in good health. The sequenced material came from blood. The chain joins TRBV29-1 to TRBJ2-2; D may be TRBD1 (6 bases). As DNA, the CDR3 is TGCAGCTCCGGCAGGGGCGATACCGGGGAGCTGTTTTTT. This translates into CSSGRGDTGELFF.